This TCR beta chain is drawn from a study of blood T cell repertoires in COVID-19. Overall study: Acute and convalescent COVID-19 specimens originated in the United States, Italy and Spain. PBMCs, B-cell-depleted T cells, or T cells provided the cDNA or gDNA that made up the material.

Germline loops: CDR1 KGHSH, CDR2 LQKENI. CDR3 length equals 16 residues. Trimming at V came to 0 bases and at J to 3 bases, leaving 3 bases not matched to a gene. Participants were aged roughly 18 to 100 years from around 24 US areas. Generated by immunoSEQ multiplex PCR, the TCRdb table keeps only in-frame clones and is missing some. The sample shows about 380,000 clones, approximately 87% of them seen only once. Sequencing used PBMCs or T cells enriched from blood (not recorded which). V gene TRBV18 combines with J gene TRBJ2-2; 8 bases align to TRBD1. This sequence originates from a man aged 25 to 40 who had recovered from COVID-19. The CDR3 DNA reads TGTGCCAGCTCACCACCCGGGACAGGCCACACCGGGGAGCTGTTTTTT. It is translated as CASSPPGTGHTGELFF.